This TCR beta chain stems from a study of blood T cell repertoires in COVID-19. The V end lost 4 bases, the J end lost 6 bases, and 16 bases lay between the germline ends. Germline values: CDR1 MNHEY, CDR2 SVGAGI. This CDR3 spans 15 amino acids. Everyone who took part was roughly 18 to 95 years old, and they came from about two dozen US areas. Data came from immunoSEQ multiplex PCR; TCRdb stores just in-frame clones and leaves some out. Of a few hundred thousand clones in the sample, around 83% were seen once. This TCR was sampled from a woman between 45 and 60 years old who had recovered from COVID-19. The V and J genes are TRBV6-5 and TRBJ2-1; D perhaps matches TRBD2 (5 bases). Specimen: PBMCs or T cells enriched from blood (not recorded which). The DNA for the CDR3 is TGTGCCAGCAGTTTGGTTAGCGAGATGGGCAATGAGCAGTTCTTC. This translates into CASSLVSEMGNEQFF.